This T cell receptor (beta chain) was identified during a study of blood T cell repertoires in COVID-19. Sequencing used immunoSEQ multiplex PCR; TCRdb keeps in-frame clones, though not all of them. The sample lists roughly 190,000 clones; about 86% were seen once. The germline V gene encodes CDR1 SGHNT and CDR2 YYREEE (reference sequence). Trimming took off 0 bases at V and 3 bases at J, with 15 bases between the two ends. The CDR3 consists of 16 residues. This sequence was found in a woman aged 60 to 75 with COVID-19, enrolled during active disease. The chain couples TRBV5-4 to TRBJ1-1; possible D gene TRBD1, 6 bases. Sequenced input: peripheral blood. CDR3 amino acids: CASSLGGLPSHTEAFF. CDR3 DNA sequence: TGTGCCAGCAGCTTGGGGGGGCTTCCGTCTCACACTGAAGCTTTCTTT.